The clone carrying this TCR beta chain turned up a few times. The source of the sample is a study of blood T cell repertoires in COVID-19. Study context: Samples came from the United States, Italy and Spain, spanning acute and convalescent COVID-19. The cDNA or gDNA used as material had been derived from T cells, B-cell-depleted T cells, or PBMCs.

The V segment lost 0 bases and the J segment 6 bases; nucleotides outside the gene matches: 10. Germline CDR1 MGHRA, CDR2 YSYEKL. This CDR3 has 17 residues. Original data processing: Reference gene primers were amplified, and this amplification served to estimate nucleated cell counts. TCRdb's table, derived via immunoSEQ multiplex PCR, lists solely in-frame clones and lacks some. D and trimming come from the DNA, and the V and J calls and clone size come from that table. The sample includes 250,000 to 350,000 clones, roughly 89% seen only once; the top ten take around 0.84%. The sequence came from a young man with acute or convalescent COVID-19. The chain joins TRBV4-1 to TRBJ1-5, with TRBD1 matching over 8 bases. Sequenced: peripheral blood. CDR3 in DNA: TGCGCCAGCAGCCAAGATCGGGCAGGGGGCGCGGGTCAGCCCCAGCATTTT. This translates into CASSQDRAGGAGQPQHF.